This T cell receptor beta chain is from a study of regulatory T cells in long-lasting Graves disease. Time point given: newly diagnosed GD, antithyroid drugs for less than 3 months. PBMC-extracted RNA yielded the TCR library. With 5 bases clipped from V and 8 bases from J, the junction kept 6 bases outside the gene matches. The CDR3 totals 15 residues. CDR1 and CDR2 from the germline V gene are SNHLY and FYNNEI. This clonotype was found many times. For TCR beta, libraries came from iRepertoire HTBI primers and Arm-PCR of CDR3 regions. TCRdb recomputed calls from the multiplex PCR reads with MiXCR, one row per CDR3 protein. The sample lists about 620,000 distinct CDR3 sequences, roughly 15% seen once, with approximately 18% in the top ten. The same sample was also studied in work on T cells in Graves' hyperthyroidism and ophthalmopathy.

This rearrangement joins TRBV2 to TRBJ2-1; the match to TRBD2 covers 13 bases. Specimen: peripheral blood mononuclear cells (PBMCs), collected at new diagnosis, from a patient treated with antithyroid drugs. The receptor was derived from a woman aged 25 to 39 with Graves disease. Written as DNA, the CDR3 is TGTGCCAGCAGTACGGGACTAGCGGGATTCGATGAGCAGTTCTTC. Protein sequence: CASSTGLAGFDEQFF.